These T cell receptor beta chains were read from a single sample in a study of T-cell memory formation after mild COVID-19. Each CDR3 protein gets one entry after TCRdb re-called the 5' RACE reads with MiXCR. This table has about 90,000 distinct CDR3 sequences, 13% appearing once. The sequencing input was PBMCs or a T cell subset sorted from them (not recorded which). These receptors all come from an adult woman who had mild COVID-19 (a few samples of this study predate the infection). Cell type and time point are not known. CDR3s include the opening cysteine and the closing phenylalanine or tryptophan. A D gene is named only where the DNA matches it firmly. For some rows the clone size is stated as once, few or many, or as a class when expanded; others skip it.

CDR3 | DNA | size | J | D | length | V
CASSQSGLAGDTQYF | TGTGCCAGCAGCCAATCTGGACTAGCGGGAGATACGCAGTATTTT | . | TRBJ2-3 | TRBD2 | 15 | TRBV7-9
CASSQTSGATDTQYF | TGCGCCAGCAGCCAGACTAGCGGGGCCACAGATACGCAGTATTTT | few | TRBJ2-3 | TRBD2 | 15 | TRBV4-1
CASSQGTILETQYF | TGTGCCAGCAGTCAAGGGACTATCTTAGAGACCCAGTACTTC | few | TRBJ2-5 | TRBD2 | 14 | TRBV12-3/TRBV12-4
CASSQYQLLSTDTQYF | TGTGCCAGCAGCCAATATCAGCTGCTTAGCACAGATACGCAGTATTTT | . | TRBJ2-3 | . | 16 | TRBV14
CASSQVGAYYGYTF | TGTGCCAGCAGCCAAGTGGGGGCCTACTATGGCTACACCTTC | . | TRBJ1-2 | . | 14 | TRBV3-1
CASSPTGGPPSYEQYF | TGTGCCAGCAGCCCTACAGGAGGTCCCCCCTCCTACGAGCAGTACTTC | . | TRBJ2-7 | . | 16 | TRBV12-3/TRBV12-4
CASSYTNRDRGSETQYF | TGTGCCAGCAGTTACACGAATCGGGACAGGGGTTCGGAGACCCAGTACTTC | many | TRBJ2-5 | TRBD1 | 17 | TRBV6-5
CASSPPGIAGGPSAYNEQFF | TGTGCCAGCTCACCACCCGGGATAGCGGGAGGGCCTAGCGCCTACAATGAGCAGTTCTTC | . | TRBJ2-1 | TRBD2 | 20 | TRBV18
CASSQDGDLAEQFF | TGTGCCAGCAGCCAAGATGGGGATTTGGCGGAGCAGTTCTTC | few | TRBJ2-1 | . | 14 | TRBV4-2
CAPYRVFTDTQYF | TGTGCCCCCTACAGGGTTTTCACAGATACGCAGTATTTT | . | TRBJ2-3 | . | 13 | TRBV7-9
CASSHWDNQETQYF | TGTGCCAGCAGCCATTGGGACAACCAAGAGACCCAGTACTTC | few | TRBJ2-5 | . | 14 | TRBV14
CASMAGDYGYTF | TGTGCCAGCATGGCAGGGGACTATGGCTACACCTTC | few | TRBJ1-2 | . | 12 | TRBV2
CASSQEGETPKNIQYF | TGTGCCAGCAGCCAAGAGGGGGAGACCCCCAAAAACATTCAGTACTTC | . | TRBJ2-4 | . | 16 | TRBV4-2
CSVTPGLPSYNEQFF | TGCAGCGTAACACCGGGACTACCATCCTACAATGAGCAGTTCTTC | few | TRBJ2-1 | TRBD2 | 15 | TRBV29-1
CASSQDGGHTDTQYF | TGCGCCAGCAGCCAAGATGGGGGGCACACAGATACGCAGTATTTT | . | TRBJ2-3 | . | 15 | TRBV4-3
CASSSFFRDSGSYEQYF | TGTGCCAGCAGTTCCTTTTTCCGGGACAGCGGCTCCTACGAGCAGTACTTC | . | TRBJ2-7 | TRBD1 | 17 | TRBV6-2/TRBV6-3
CASSLAGGSTDTQYF | TGTGCCAGCAGCCTAGCCGGGGGTAGCACAGATACGCAGTATTTT | many | TRBJ2-3 | . | 15 | TRBV3-1
CASSSLDTNTGELFF | TGTGCCAGCAGCTCCCTGGACACCAACACCGGGGAGCTGTTTTTT | . | TRBJ2-2 | . | 15 | TRBV7-6
CATSGSGNPAGAFF | TGTGCCACCAGCGGATCAGGGAACCCTGCCGGAGCTTTCTTT | few | TRBJ1-1 | . | 14 | TRBV15
CSVLVVGNEQFF | TGCAGCGTTCTGGTGGTCGGGAATGAGCAGTTCTTC | few | TRBJ2-1 | . | 12 | TRBV29-1
CASSLAPGEFNEQYF | TGCGCCAGCAGCTTGGCGCCAGGGGAGTTTAACGAGCAGTACTTC | . | TRBJ2-7 | . | 15 | TRBV5-1
CASSLEPGRGDNEQFF | TGTGCCAGCAGCTTAGAACCGGGACGGGGGGACAATGAGCAGTTCTTC | few | TRBJ2-1 | TRBD2 | 16 | TRBV11-3
CASSWPMISSSNEQFF | TGTGCCAGCAGCTGGCCCATGATTAGCTCCTCCAATGAGCAGTTCTTC | . | TRBJ2-1 | . | 16 | TRBV5-6
CSARDGKVGSYEQYF | TGCAGTGCTAGAGATGGGAAAGTCGGTTCCTACGAGCAGTACTTC | . | TRBJ2-7 | . | 15 | TRBV20-1
CASSFRVRDTEAFF | TGCGCCAGCAGCTTCAGGGTACGGGACACTGAAGCTTTCTTT | few | TRBJ1-1 | . | 14 | TRBV5-1
CASSLGYRGHTEAFF | TGTGCCAGCAGCTTAGGGTACAGGGGGCACACTGAAGCTTTCTTT | . | TRBJ1-1 | TRBD1 | 15 | TRBV7-8
CSARIGHGGNTIYF | TGCAGTGCTAGAATCGGACATGGAGGAAACACCATATATTTT | few | TRBJ1-3 | . | 14 | TRBV20-1
CASSPRITGSHTEAFF | TGTGCCAGCAGCCCAAGAATAACAGGGAGTCACACTGAAGCTTTCTTT | . | TRBJ1-1 | . | 16 | TRBV11-3
CSASVGRASSYNEQFF | TGCAGTGCTAGTGTAGGGCGGGCAAGCTCCTACAATGAGCAGTTCTTC | many | TRBJ2-1 | . | 16 | TRBV20-1
CASSQGLAGGSHEQYF | TGCGCCAGCAGCCAAGGACTAGCGGGAGGATCCCACGAGCAGTACTTC | many | TRBJ2-7 | TRBD2 | 16 | TRBV4-3
CATFLLEREQYF | . | few | TRBJ2-7 | . | 12 | TRBV5-4
CASGTGDWSFQETQYF | TGTGCCAGCGGGACAGGGGATTGGAGCTTCCAAGAGACCCAGTACTTC | . | TRBJ2-5 | TRBD1 | 16 | TRBV7-6
CASSSAISGANVLTF | TGTGCCAGCAGCTCGGCAATCTCTGGGGCCAACGTCCTGACTTTC | . | TRBJ2-6 | . | 15 | TRBV13
CASSLQDSPLHF | TGTGCCAGCAGCTTACAGGACTCACCCCTCCACTTT | few | TRBJ1-6 | . | 12 | TRBV7-9
CISVSEAYAGVGTGELFF | . | . | TRBJ2-2 | . | 18 | TRBV7-5
CASSLERAGYFEKLFF | TGTGCCAGCAGCTTAGAGCGGGCAGGCTACTTCGAAAAACTGTTTTTT | few | TRBJ1-4 | . | 16 | TRBV13
CASSLDLVGVNTEAFF | TGCGCCAGCAGCTTGGACTTGGTTGGGGTGAACACTGAAGCTTTCTTT | few | TRBJ1-1 | . | 16 | TRBV5-1
CSVWDSLSSYEQYF | TGCAGCGTTTGGGACAGCCTCAGCTCCTACGAGCAGTACTTC | many | TRBJ2-7 | TRBD1 | 14 | TRBV29-1
CASSYPTEKNIQYF | TGTGCCAGCAGTTACCCGACAGAGAAAAACATTCAGTACTTC | . | TRBJ2-4 | . | 14 | TRBV6-6
CASSMWTGYNEQFF | TGTGCCAGTAGTATGTGGACAGGTTACAATGAGCAGTTCTTC | . | TRBJ2-1 | TRBD1 | 14 | TRBV19
CASSLGEGLDTEAFF | TGCGCCAGCAGCTTGGGTGAGGGGTTGGACACTGAAGCTTTCTTT | . | TRBJ1-1 | . | 15 | TRBV5-1
CASSLGQASGYTF | TGTGCCAGCAGTTTGGGTCAGGCTTCCGGCTACACCTTC | once | TRBJ1-2 | . | 13 | TRBV12-3/TRBV12-4
CASSPSGGSTDTQYF | TGTGCCAGCAGTCCTAGCGGGGGGTCGACAGATACGCAGTATTTT | . | TRBJ2-3 | TRBD2 | 15 | TRBV6-4
CASRGPDYEQYF | TGTGCCAGCAGGGGACCTGACTACGAGCAGTACTTC | few | TRBJ2-7 | . | 12 | TRBV13
CASSLSAGREKLFF | TGTGCCAGCAGCTTATCCGCAGGAAGGGAAAAACTGTTTTTT | . | TRBJ1-4 | . | 14 | TRBV7-3
CASSSKQGNTEAFF | TGTGCCAGCAGCTCCAAACAGGGGAACACTGAAGCTTTCTTT | . | TRBJ1-1 | . | 14 | TRBV7-9
CASSLGTAVEAFF | TGTGCCAGCAGTTTGGGGACAGCAGTTGAAGCTTTCTTT | . | TRBJ1-1 | TRBD1 | 13 | TRBV6-5